The rows below give T cell receptor beta chains drawn from one sample of a study of T cells in Graves' hyperthyroidism and ophthalmopathy. In TCRdb, the multiplex PCR reads were re-called with MiXCR into one record per CDR3 protein. Among more than 300,000 distinct CDR3 sequences listed, roughly 13% were seen once. The sample comprised blood. The receptors were sampled from a woman between 25 and 40 years old with Graves' hyperthyroidism. CDR3s include the opening cysteine and the closing phenylalanine or tryptophan. A D gene is named only where the DNA matches it firmly. A row's size may be missing; if present it is once, few, many or a size class.

TRBV27	TRBJ1-2	-	TRBD1	13	CASSQGGGYGYTF	TGTGCCAGCAGTCAAGGGGGCGGCTATGGCTACACCTTC
TRBV3-1	TRBJ2-1	few	-	17	CASSQDPYSADFNEQFF	TGTGCCAGCAGCCAAGATCCCTACTCGGCTGACTTCAATGAGCAGTTCTTC
TRBV20-1	TRBJ2-1	few	TRBD2	14	CSAKGTRRHNEQFF	TGCAGTGCTAAGGGGACTAGACGCCACAATGAGCAGTTCTTC
TRBV6-2/TRBV6-3	TRBJ2-1	few	-	15	CASSYAGKGTHEQFF	TGTGCCAGCAGTTATGCTGGCAAAGGGACCCATGAGCAGTTCTTC
TRBV7-9	TRBJ2-2	many	-	12	CASSRTPGELFF	TGTGCCAGCAGCAGGACCCCCGGGGAGCTGTTTTTT
TRBV7-2	TRBJ1-1	-	-	19	CASSLEFKGSGLSDTEAFF	TGTGCCAGCAGCTTAGAATTTAAAGGGAGCGGTCTTTCGGACACTGAAGCTTTCTTT
TRBV5-6	TRBJ2-1	few	TRBD2	15	CASSFGLANGNEQFF	TGTGCCAGCAGCTTTGGACTAGCGAATGGGAATGAGCAGTTCTTC
TRBV12-3/TRBV12-4	TRBJ1-1	many	-	11	CASSSNQGAFF	TGTGCCAGCAGTTCGAACCAGGGGGCTTTCTTT
TRBV27	TRBJ2-1	many	-	16	CASSLVSGVSYNEQFF	TGTGCCAGCAGTTTAGTAAGTGGCGTCTCCTACAATGAGCAGTTCTTC
TRBV2	TRBJ2-7	many	-	15	CASSKGAGRVLEQYF	TGTGCCAGCAGTAAAGGGGCAGGACGGGTTCTTGAGCAGTACTTC
TRBV7-9	TRBJ2-1	few	TRBD2	16	CASSGSSGGSYNEQFF	TGTGCCAGCAGCGGTTCTAGCGGGGGGTCCTACAATGAGCAGTTCTTC
TRBV19	TRBJ2-6	few	-	13	CATQGAGANVLTF	TGTGCTACCCAGGGAGCTGGGGCCAACGTCCTGACTTTC
TRBV25-1	TRBJ2-4	few	-	17	CASMGSGLSLAKNIQYF	TGTGCCAGCATGGGGTCCGGACTGAGCTTAGCCAAAAACATTCAGTACTTC
TRBV6-2/TRBV6-3	TRBJ2-7	many	-	16	CASKLIQGLGSYEQYF	TGTGCCAGCAAGCTCATACAGGGCCTTGGGTCCTACGAGCAGTACTTC
TRBV5-4	TRBJ1-3	-	-	14	CASSRSNSGNTIYF	TGTGCCAGCAGCAGGAGTAACTCTGGAAACACCATATATTTT
TRBV7-9	TRBJ1-6	-	-	15	CASSLASTVGSPLHF	TGTGCCAGCAGCTTAGCTTCGACAGTTGGGTCACCCCTCCACTTT
TRBV19	TRBJ2-1	few	-	14	CASSHTSSYNEQFF	TGTGCCAGTAGTCACACGAGCTCCTACAATGAGCAGTTCTTC
TRBV12-3/TRBV12-4	TRBJ2-2	many	-	14	CASSFSTGTGELFF	TGTGCCAGCAGTTTCTCCACCGGAACCGGGGAGCTGTTTTTT
TRBV28	TRBJ2-2	many	TRBD1	14	CASSRTGGTGELFF	TGTGCCAGCAGTAGGACAGGGGGCACCGGGGAGCTGTTTTTT
TRBV10-3	TRBJ2-7	few	TRBD2	17	CAISDPLSVRGGGEQYF	TGTGCCATCAGTGATCCTCTTAGCGTCCGGGGGGGGGGCGAGCAGTACTTC
TRBV18	TRBJ2-7	few	-	15	CASSPNEGLLSEQYF	TGTGCCAGCTCACCAAACGAGGGCCTTTTATCCGAGCAGTACTTC
TRBV5-1	TRBJ2-1	many	TRBD2	14	CASSGTSGTVEQFF	TGCGCCAGCAGCGGAACTAGCGGGACCGTTGAGCAGTTCTTC
TRBV30	TRBJ2-3	few	-	15	CAREITGYGTDTQYF	TGTGCCCGAGAAATTACAGGGTACGGCACAGATACGCAGTATTTT
TRBV7-2	TRBJ2-2	many	TRBD2	15	CASSRTSGTSGELFF	TGTGCCAGCAGCCGGACTAGCGGGACCTCCGGGGAGCTGTTTTTT
TRBV7-9	TRBJ1-1	-	-	14	CASSAEGGGTEAFF	TGTGCCAGCAGCGCAGAGGGGGGGGGCACTGAAGCTTTCTTT
TRBV19	TRBJ2-6	-	TRBD1	18	CASTKTGTGGSGANVLTF	TGTGCCAGTACCAAGACCGGGACAGGGGGCTCTGGGGCCAACGTCCTGACTTTC
TRBV24-1	TRBJ2-7	few	-	15	CATSDSGFRGYEQYF	TGTGCCACCAGTGATTCGGGCTTCAGGGGCTACGAGCAGTACTTC
TRBV28	TRBJ2-1	few	-	13	CASSSLAFSEQFF	TGTGCCAGCAGTTCCTTAGCATTCAGTGAGCAGTTCTTC
TRBV9	TRBJ2-2	-	-	15	CASSVVREGTGELFF	TGTGCCAGCAGCGTAGTTAGGGAAGGCACCGGGGAGCTGTTTTTT
TRBV3-1	TRBJ1-2	few	-	15	CASSQDTLPGYGYTF	TGTGCCAGCAGCCAAGATACTCTCCCCGGCTATGGCTACACCTTC
TRBV7-2	TRBJ2-7	few	TRBD2	15	CASSLFSGSSYEQYF	TGTGCCAGCAGCTTATTTAGCGGGAGCTCCTACGAGCAGTACTTC
TRBV19	TRBJ1-1	many	-	13	CAAKPKGVTEAFF	TGTGCCGCCAAACCCAAGGGGGTCACTGAAGCTTTCTTT
TRBV24-1	TRBJ2-7	-	TRBD1	14	CATSDNRGAYEQYF	TGTGCCACCAGTGACAACAGGGGCGCCTACGAGCAGTACTTC
TRBV10-3	TRBJ2-5	-	TRBD2	15	CAINPSGRAVETQYF	TGTGCCATCAATCCTAGCGGGAGGGCCGTGGAGACCCAGTACTTC
TRBV12-3/TRBV12-4	TRBJ2-7	few	TRBD2	16	CASSQTFSGRAYEQYF	TGTGCCAGCAGCCAGACCTTCAGCGGGAGAGCCTACGAGCAGTACTTC
TRBV27	TRBJ2-1	-	-	16	CASSLSVAGAFNEQFF	TGTGCCAGCAGTTTATCGGTTGCCGGGGCGTTCAATGAGCAGTTCTTC
TRBV6-1	TRBJ2-2	once	-	14	CASSEVGEAGELFF	TGTGCCAGCAGTGAGGTGGGAGAGGCCGGGGAGCTGTTTTTT
TRBV20-1	TRBJ2-1	few	TRBD2	16	CSARTLLAGMYNEQFF	TGCAGTGCTAGAACCCTACTAGCGGGAATGTACAATGAGCAGTTCTTC
TRBV29-1	TRBJ2-3	few	-	10	CSAGGNTQYF	TGCAGCGCCGGAGGCAATACGCAGTATTTT
TRBV12-3/TRBV12-4	TRBJ2-3	-	TRBD2	11	CASSLAGAQYF	TGTGCCAGCAGTTTGGCGGGAGCGCAGTATTTT
TRBV6-2/TRBV6-3	TRBJ1-1	few	TRBD1	17	CASSYAGQGLMNTEAFF	TGTGCCAGCAGTTACGCGGGACAGGGACTTATGAACACTGAAGCTTTCTTT
TRBV28	TRBJ2-7	many	-	14	CASRPRLELYEQYF	TGTGCCAGCAGACCGAGACTAGAGCTCTACGAGCAGTACTTC
TRBV2	TRBJ1-5	many	-	12	CASGGLGQPQHF	TGTGCCAGCGGGGGGCTGGGTCAGCCCCAGCATTTT
TRBV12-3/TRBV12-4	TRBJ2-1	many	TRBD2	15	CASSLSLADYNEQFF	TGTGCCAGCAGTTTGAGTCTAGCGGACTACAATGAGCAGTTCTTC
TRBV10-3	TRBJ2-1	few	TRBD2	15	CAISRLAGGIDEQFF	TGTGCCATCAGCCGACTAGCGGGAGGTATAGATGAGCAGTTCTTC
TRBV9	TRBJ2-2	few	TRBD1	15	CASSLYDRANGELFF	TGTGCCAGCAGTTTATACGACAGGGCGAACGGGGAGCTGTTTTTT
TRBV20-1	TRBJ2-2	-	-	17	CSARDKADGRFTGELFF	TGCAGTGCTAGAGACAAAGCGGATGGGCGGTTCACCGGGGAGCTGTTTTTT
TRBV20-1	TRBJ2-1	-	-	20	CSARDFGGTIYSSSYNEQFF	TGCAGTGCTAGAGATTTTGGAGGGACAATCTACTCCAGCTCCTACAATGAGCAGTTCTTC
TRBV11-2	TRBJ2-7	many	-	15	CASSLGRKWENEQYF	TGTGCCAGCAGCTTAGGGCGAAAGTGGGAAAACGAGCAGTACTTC
TRBV14	TRBJ1-3	once	TRBD1	15	CASGPNDRGGNTIYF	TGTGCCAGCGGCCCAAACGACAGGGGCGGAAACACCATATATTTT
TRBV9	TRBJ1-1	few	-	13	CASSVGKGGEAFF	TGTGCCAGCAGCGTAGGAAAAGGGGGTGAAGCTTTCTTT
TRBV12-3/TRBV12-4	TRBJ2-7	many	-	15	CASSIEDAGTYEQYF	TGTGCCAGCAGTATCGAAGATGCAGGGACCTACGAGCAGTACTTC
TRBV12-3/TRBV12-4	TRBJ2-1	-	-	15	CASSSATSWGNEQFF	TGTGCCAGCAGTTCCGCGACTAGTTGGGGCAATGAGCAGTTCTTC
TRBV28	TRBJ1-2	many	-	12	CAIAPHGYGYTF	TGTGCCATCGCCCCCCACGGGTATGGCTACACCTTC
TRBV6-1	TRBJ1-5	many	-	14	CASIDRVSNQPQHF	TGTGCCAGCATCGACCGGGTTAGCAATCAGCCCCAGCATTTT
TRBV11-1	TRBJ2-1	many	-	16	CASSLDGGRTYNEQFF	TGTGCCAGCAGCTTAGATGGCGGGCGAACCTACAATGAGCAGTTCTTC
TRBV29-1	TRBJ2-5	many	TRBD1	16	CSVTKGAGGTAETQYF	TGCAGCGTCACAAAGGGGGCAGGGGGCACCGCAGAGACCCAGTACTTC
TRBV18	TRBJ1-5	-	-	14	CASSPEGSNQPQHF	TGTGCCAGCTCACCTGAGGGTAGCAATCAGCCCCAGCATTTT
TRBV29-1	TRBJ2-7	few	-	14	CSVQARDTSYEQYF	TGCAGCGTTCAAGCCCGGGACACCTCCTACGAGCAGTACTTC
TRBV20-1	TRBJ2-3	many	-	12	CSARGETDTQYF	TGCAGTGCTAGAGGGGAGACAGATACGCAGTATTTT